These T cell receptor beta chains were read from a single sample in a study of blood T cell repertoires in COVID-19. The table came from immunoSEQ multiplex PCR; TCRdb's copy has only in-frame clones and leaves some out. The sample records 190,000 or so clones, about 80% being singletons. Material: peripheral blood. Receptors were obtained from a human donor with acute or convalescent COVID-19. The donor label of this sample is uncertain. Each CDR3 is given with its conserved first and last residue. D genes are given only for firm matches. Only part of the rows carry a size: once, few, many, or a class if the clone is expanded.

v_gene	d_gene	j_gene	abundance	CDR3nt	CDR3aa
TRBV6-6	TRBD2	TRBJ2-5	NA	TGTGCCAGCAGTCCGAATCCGGGACTAGCGGGAGGAGAGACCCAGTACTTC	CASSPNPGLAGGETQYF
TRBV6-1	TRBD1	TRBJ1-2	NA	TGTGCCAGCAGTGAAGCGCTTCGTGGGACAGGGGTCTACACCTTC	CASSEALRGTGVYTF
TRBV27	NA	TRBJ2-1	NA	TGTGCCAGCAGTTTATCGGCTGGGGCTCGGAATGAGCAGTTCTTC	CASSLSAGARNEQFF
TRBV19	TRBD2	TRBJ2-3	NA	TGTGCCAGTAGTACAGTGGGAGGGACTATTAGCACAGATACGCAGTATTTT	CASSTVGGTISTDTQYF
TRBV2	TRBD1	TRBJ2-7	NA	TGTGCCAGCACCGAGGGTCCAGGGGGCCAAACGGACTACGAGCAGTACTTC	CASTEGPGGQTDYEQYF
TRBV5-1	TRBD1	TRBJ2-7	NA	TGCGCCAGCAGACAAGGCGGGACAGGGGTCTACGAGCAGTACTTC	CASRQGGTGVYEQYF
TRBV29-1	NA	TRBJ2-1	NA	TGCAGCGTCCCAAGAGGGAGTTCGAATGAGCAGTTCTTC	CSVPRGSSNEQFF
TRBV7-2	TRBD1	TRBJ1-1	NA	TGTGCCAGCAGCTTAGGGACAGGGATGAACACTGAAGCTTTCTTT	CASSLGTGMNTEAFF
TRBV7-2	NA	TRBJ1-3	NA	TGTGCCAGCAGCTTAAGTCCAGGGGCACCGGGAAACACCATATATTTT	CASSLSPGAPGNTIYF
TRBV3-1/TRBV3-2	TRBD2	TRBJ2-1	NA	TGTGCCAGCAGCCCCCAGCGGGAGGGCTGGAACAATGAGCAGTTCTTC	CASSPQREGWNNEQFF
TRBV7-9	NA	TRBJ2-1	NA	TGTGCCAGCAGCAGCGGATCCTACAATGAGCAGTTCTTC	CASSSGSYNEQFF
TRBV5-4	TRBD1	TRBJ2-7	NA	TGTGCCAGCAGCTTACAGGGGCCCACCTACGAGCAGTACTTC	CASSLQGPTYEQYF
TRBV10-3	NA	TRBJ1-6	NA	TGTGCCATCAGTGAGATCGGGGGGAATTCACCCCTCCACTTT	CAISEIGGNSPLHF
TRBV27	TRBD1	TRBJ1-6	NA	TGTGCCAGCAGTTTGAGACAGGGATGGTCACCCCTCCACTTT	CASSLRQGWSPLHF
TRBV25-1	NA	TRBJ2-7	NA	TGTGCCAGCAGTGCTCTTGGGAGGATCACCGACGAGCAGTACTTC	CASSALGRITDEQYF
TRBV2	NA	TRBJ1-2	few	TGTGCCACCACTGTTCGGGGGGATTATGGCTACACCTTC	CATTVRGDYGYTF
TRBV12-1	NA	TRBJ1-2	few	TGTGCCAGCAGCACCAAGACACTTACCCGCTATGGCTACACCTTC	CASSTKTLTRYGYTF
TRBV10-3	TRBD2	TRBJ2-4	NA	TGTGCCTCAGGGCTAGCGGGAGAAAACATTCAGTACTTC	CASGLAGENIQYF
TRBV6-5	NA	TRBJ2-3	NA	TGTGCCAGCAGTCTAAGTGCCACAGATACGCAGTATTTT	CASSLSATDTQYF
TRBV19	TRBD1	TRBJ1-1	NA	TGTGCCAGTAGTATCACAGGGGGAGCGAACACTGAAGCTTTCTTT	CASSITGGANTEAFF
TRBV7-7	TRBD2	TRBJ2-3	NA	TGTGCCAGCAGCGAGGGACTAGCGGGAACGGGGGCAGATACGCAGTATTTT	CASSEGLAGTGADTQYF
TRBV14	TRBD2	TRBJ2-5	once	TGTGCCAGCAGCCCGATAGCGGGAGGTCAAGAGACCCAGTACTTC	CASSPIAGGQETQYF
TRBV9	TRBD2	TRBJ2-1	NA	TGTGCCAGCAGCGTTATGGGAGGGGATGAGCAGTTCTTC	CASSVMGGDEQFF
TRBV7-8	TRBD1	TRBJ1-5	NA	TGTGCCAGCAGCTTAGCACAGGGGATTCAGCCCCAGCATTTT	CASSLAQGIQPQHF
TRBV18	NA	TRBJ2-1	NA	TGTGCCAGCTCACCAGGGGAGGCTGAGCAGTTCTTC	CASSPGEAEQFF
TRBV2	NA	TRBJ1-2	few	TGTGCCAGCAGTCCTGGCCCCGAACCCAGCTATGGCTACACCTTC	CASSPGPEPSYGYTF
TRBV28	TRBD2	TRBJ2-1	NA	TGTGCCAGCAAAGCTCCGTGGGAGGGCTCCTACAATGAGCAGTTCTTC	CASKAPWEGSYNEQFF
TRBV5-1	NA	TRBJ2-3	NA	TGCGCCAGCAGCTCCCTCGGCGGCCTAACAGATACGCAGTATTTT	CASSSLGGLTDTQYF
TRBV5-8	TRBD1	TRBJ2-7	NA	TGTGCCAGCAGCCCCAGGACAGGGTTTAGGTACGAGCAGTACTTC	CASSPRTGFRYEQYF
TRBV18	TRBD2	TRBJ2-3	NA	TGTGCCAGCTCACCTATAGGACTAGCAGCTAGCACAGATACGCAGTATTTT	CASSPIGLAASTDTQYF
TRBV29-1	TRBD1	TRBJ2-5	NA	TGCAGCGCCGAGACAGGGGGGGAGACCCAGTACTTC	CSAETGGETQYF
TRBV27	NA	TRBJ1-1	NA	TGTGCCAGCAGCTCCCCCCTAGCCCACACTGAAGCTTTCTTT	CASSSPLAHTEAFF